The source of this TCR beta chain is a study of neurological immune-mediated disorders. Study-level results: HTLV-1-associated myelopathy ranked highest for TCR clonal expansion and multiple sclerosis lowest, beneath healthy controls. No sharing of CDR3 amino acid sequences was observed among expanded clones across subjects, suggesting private repertoires in all groups.

It was by 5'RACE with 10-nucleotide random UMIs that the cDNA was made. TCRdb recomputed calls from the 5' RACE reads with MiXCR, one row per CDR3 protein. The repertoire holds fewer than 30,000 distinct CDR3 sequences, with around an eighth as singletons. As for this clonotype: The antigen remains undetermined.

J was trimmed by 7 bases and V by 6 bases; bases with no gene match: 5. The length of the CDR3 is 13 residues. Germline lookup yields CDR1 LNHDA and CDR2 SQIVND (reference sequence). V usage is TRBV19 and J usage is TRBJ1-2; TRBD1 aligns across 10 bases. The sample taken for sequencing was PBMCs. The clonotype comes from a woman between 55 and 75 years old with HTLV-1-associated myelopathy (HAM/TSP). The CDR3 spells CASRRDRGFGYTF. The CDR3 nucleotides are TGTGCCAGTAGAAGGGACAGGGGTTTTGGCTACACCTTC.